This T cell receptor beta chain was sequenced during a study of Ad26.COV2.S vaccination and SARS-CoV-2 variants. Study in general: Ad26.COV2.S arm of COV1001 included the donor. Once, or twice with 56 days between doses, Ad26.COV2.S was given intramuscularly.

The CDR3 is made up of 20 amino acids. The trim removed 0 bases at V and 4 bases at J, leaving 10 bases unmatched. Germline V gene lookup returns CDR1 LNHDA and CDR2 SQIVND (reference sequence). Findings and limits, study-wide: Responses of T cells in total may have been underestimated by the TCR breadth and depth analyses.

Regarding this clone: What it binds is not known.

Profiling relied on immunoSEQ multiplex PCR, and the TCRdb table lists in-frame clones only, not all of them. The data show 440,000 or so clones, roughly 90% seen once. The treatment is: 19 received Ad26.COV2.S at low or high dose, single or two shots; about 5 received placebo; per-sample allocation not given. Sampling took place 63 days after the first vaccine or placebo injection. The sample came from a Boston adult aged 18-55 years. J is TRBJ2-1 and V is TRBV19; TRBD2 agrees at 15 bases. The material was peripheral blood, obtained in a trial of Ad26.COV2.S vaccine versus placebo. The receptor was isolated from a person aged 18-60 years who received the Ad26.COV2.S COVID-19 vaccine or a placebo. In DNA, the CDR3 is TGTGCCAGTAGTATAGATCGGACTAGCGGGGGGGCCCCTATTTACAATGAGCAGTTCTTC. Its protein is CASSIDRTSGGAPIYNEQFF.